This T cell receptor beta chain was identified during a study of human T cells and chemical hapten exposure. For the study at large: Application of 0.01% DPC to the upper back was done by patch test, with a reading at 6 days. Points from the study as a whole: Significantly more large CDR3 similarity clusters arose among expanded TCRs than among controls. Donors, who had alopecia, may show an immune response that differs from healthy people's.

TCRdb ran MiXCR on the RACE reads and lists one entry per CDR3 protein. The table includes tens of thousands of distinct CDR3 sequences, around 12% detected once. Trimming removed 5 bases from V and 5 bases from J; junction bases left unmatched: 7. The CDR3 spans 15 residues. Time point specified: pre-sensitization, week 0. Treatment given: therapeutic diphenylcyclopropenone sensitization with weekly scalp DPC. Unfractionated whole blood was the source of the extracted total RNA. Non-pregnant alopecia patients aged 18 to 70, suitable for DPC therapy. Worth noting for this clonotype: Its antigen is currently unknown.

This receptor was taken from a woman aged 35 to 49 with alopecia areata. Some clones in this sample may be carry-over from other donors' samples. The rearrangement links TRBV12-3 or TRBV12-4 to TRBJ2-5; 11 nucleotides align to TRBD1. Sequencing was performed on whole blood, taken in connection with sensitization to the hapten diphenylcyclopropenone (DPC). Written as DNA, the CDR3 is TGTGCCAGCAGTAAAAGGACAGGGGGCAGGGAGACCCAGTACTTC. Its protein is CASSKRTGGRETQYF.